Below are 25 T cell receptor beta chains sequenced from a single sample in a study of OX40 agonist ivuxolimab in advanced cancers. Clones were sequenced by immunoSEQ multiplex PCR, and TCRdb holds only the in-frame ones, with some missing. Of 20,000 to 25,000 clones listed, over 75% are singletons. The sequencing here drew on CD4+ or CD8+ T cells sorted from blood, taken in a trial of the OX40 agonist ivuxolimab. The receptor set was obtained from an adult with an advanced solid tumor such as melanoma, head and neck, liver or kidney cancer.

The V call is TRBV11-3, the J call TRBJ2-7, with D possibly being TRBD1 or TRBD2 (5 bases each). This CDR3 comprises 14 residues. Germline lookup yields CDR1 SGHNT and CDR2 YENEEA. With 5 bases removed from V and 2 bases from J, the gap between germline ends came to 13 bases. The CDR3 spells CASSAGTGTYEQYF. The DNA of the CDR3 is TGTGCCAGCAGCGCTGGGACGGGAACCTACGAGCAGTACTTC.

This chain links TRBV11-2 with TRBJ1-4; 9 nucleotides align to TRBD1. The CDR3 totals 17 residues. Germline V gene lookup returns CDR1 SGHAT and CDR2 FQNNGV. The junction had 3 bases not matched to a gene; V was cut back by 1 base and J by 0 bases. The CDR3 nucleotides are TGTGCCAGCAGCTTAGTGGGACAGGGACCAACTAATGAAAAACTGTTTTTT. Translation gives CASSLVGQGPTNEKLFF.

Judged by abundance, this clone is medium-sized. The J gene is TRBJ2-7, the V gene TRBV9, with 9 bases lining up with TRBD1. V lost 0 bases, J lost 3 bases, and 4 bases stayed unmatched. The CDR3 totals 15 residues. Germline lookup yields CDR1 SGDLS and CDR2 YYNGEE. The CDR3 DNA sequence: TGTGCCAGCAGCGTAGAATGGGGACAGGGCTACGAGCAGTACTTC. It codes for CASSVEWGQGYEQYF.

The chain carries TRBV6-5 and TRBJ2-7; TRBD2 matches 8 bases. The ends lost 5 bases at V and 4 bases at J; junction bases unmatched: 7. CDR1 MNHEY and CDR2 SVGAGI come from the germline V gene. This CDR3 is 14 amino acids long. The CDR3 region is CASSLSGTGYEQYF. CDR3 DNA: TGTGCCAGCAGTCTTAGCGGGACCGGTTACGAGCAGTACTTC.

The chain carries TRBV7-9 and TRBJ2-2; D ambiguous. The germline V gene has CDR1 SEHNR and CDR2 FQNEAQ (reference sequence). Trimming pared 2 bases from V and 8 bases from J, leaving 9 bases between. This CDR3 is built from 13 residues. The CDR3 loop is CASSLKGLGELFF. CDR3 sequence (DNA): TGTGCCAGCAGCTTAAAAGGTTTAGGGGAGCTGTTTTTT.

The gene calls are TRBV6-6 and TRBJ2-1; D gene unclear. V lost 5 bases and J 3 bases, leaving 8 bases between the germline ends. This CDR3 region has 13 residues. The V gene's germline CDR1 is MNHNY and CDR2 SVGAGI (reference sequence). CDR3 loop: CASSSALYNEQFF. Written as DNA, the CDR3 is TGTGCCAGCAGTAGTGCCCTCTACAATGAGCAGTTCTTC.

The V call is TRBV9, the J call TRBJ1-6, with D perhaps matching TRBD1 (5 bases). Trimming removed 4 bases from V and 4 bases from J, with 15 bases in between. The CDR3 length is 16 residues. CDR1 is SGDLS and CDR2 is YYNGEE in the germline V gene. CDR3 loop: CASSPTDSAYNSPLHF. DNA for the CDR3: TGTGCCAGCAGCCCGACAGATTCAGCTTATAATTCACCCCTCCACTTT.

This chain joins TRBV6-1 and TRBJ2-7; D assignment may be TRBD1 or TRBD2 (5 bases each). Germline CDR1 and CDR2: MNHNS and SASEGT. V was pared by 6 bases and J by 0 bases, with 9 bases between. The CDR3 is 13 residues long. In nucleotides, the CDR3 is TGTGCCAGCAGACAGAGGGGCTCCTACGAGCAGTACTTC. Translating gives CASRQRGSYEQYF.

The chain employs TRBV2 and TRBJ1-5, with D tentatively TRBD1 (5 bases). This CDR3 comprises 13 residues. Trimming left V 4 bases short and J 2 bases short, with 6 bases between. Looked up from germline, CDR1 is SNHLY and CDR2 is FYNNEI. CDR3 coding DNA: TGTGCCAGCAGTGGGGGGGGCAATCAGCCCCAGCATTTT. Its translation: CASSGGGNQPQHF.

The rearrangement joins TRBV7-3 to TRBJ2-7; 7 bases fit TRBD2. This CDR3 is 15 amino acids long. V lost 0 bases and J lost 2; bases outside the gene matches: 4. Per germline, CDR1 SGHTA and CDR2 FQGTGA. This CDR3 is CASSLTGGSAYEQYF. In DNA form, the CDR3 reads TGTGCCAGCAGCTTAACCGGCGGGAGCGCCTACGAGCAGTACTTC.

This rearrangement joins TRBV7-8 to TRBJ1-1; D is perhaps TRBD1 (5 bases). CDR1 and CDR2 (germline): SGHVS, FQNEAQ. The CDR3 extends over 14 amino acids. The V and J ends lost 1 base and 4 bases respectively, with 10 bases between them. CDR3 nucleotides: TGTGCCAGCAGCTTAGGGGGGGAGATCACTGAAGCTTTCTTT. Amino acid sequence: CASSLGGEITEAFF.

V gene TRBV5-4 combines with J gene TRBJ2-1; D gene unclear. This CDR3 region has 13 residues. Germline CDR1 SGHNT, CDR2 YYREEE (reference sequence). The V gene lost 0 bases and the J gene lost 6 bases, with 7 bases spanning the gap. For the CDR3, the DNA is TGTGCCAGCAGCTTGGCTAACAGCAATGAGCAGTTCTTC. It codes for CASSLANSNEQFF.

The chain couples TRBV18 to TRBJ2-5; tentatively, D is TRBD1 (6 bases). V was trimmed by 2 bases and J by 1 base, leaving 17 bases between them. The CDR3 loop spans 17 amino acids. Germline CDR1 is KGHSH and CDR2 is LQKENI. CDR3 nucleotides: TGTGCCAGCTCACCAACCAGGGGCCGGTTGAGCCAAGAGACCCAGTACTTC. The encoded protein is CASSPTRGRLSQETQYF.

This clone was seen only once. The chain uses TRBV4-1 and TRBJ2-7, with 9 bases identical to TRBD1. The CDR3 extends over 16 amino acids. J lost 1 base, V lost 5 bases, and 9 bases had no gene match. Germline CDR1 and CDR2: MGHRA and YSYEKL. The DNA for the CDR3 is TGCGCCAGCAGCTCCCCCCGGGACAGGGCATCCTACGAGCAGTACTTC. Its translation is CASSSPRDRASYEQYF.

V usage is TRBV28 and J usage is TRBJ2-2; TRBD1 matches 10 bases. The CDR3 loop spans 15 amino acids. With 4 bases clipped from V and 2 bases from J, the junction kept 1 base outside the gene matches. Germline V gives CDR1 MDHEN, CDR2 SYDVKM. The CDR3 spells CASSWDRGNTGELFF. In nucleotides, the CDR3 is TGTGCCAGCAGTTGGGACAGGGGTAACACCGGGGAGCTGTTTTTT.

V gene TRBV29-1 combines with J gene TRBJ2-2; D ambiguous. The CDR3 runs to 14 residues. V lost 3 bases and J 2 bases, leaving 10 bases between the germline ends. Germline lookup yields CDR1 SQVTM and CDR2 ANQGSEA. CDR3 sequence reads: CSVDQGINTGELFF. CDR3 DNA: TGCAGCGTTGATCAAGGGATAAACACCGGGGAGCTGTTTTTT.

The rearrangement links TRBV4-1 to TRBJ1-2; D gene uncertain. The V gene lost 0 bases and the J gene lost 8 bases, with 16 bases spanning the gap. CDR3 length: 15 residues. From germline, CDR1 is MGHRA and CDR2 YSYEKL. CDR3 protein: CASSQDQRGRHGYTF. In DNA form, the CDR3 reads TGCGCCAGCAGCCAAGATCAACGGGGAAGGCACGGCTACACCTTC.

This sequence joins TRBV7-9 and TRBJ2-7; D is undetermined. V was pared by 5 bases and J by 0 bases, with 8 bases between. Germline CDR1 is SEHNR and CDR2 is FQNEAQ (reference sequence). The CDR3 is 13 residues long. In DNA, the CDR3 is TGTGCCAGCAGCGCTACAAGCTCCTACGAGCAGTACTTC. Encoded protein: CASSATSSYEQYF.

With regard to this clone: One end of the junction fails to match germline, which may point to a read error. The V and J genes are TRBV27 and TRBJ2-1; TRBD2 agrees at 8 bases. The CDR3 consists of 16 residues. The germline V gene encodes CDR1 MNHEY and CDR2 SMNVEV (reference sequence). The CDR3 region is CAGSLLRAGGDNEQFF. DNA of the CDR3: TGTGCCGGCAGTTTATTACGGGCGGGAGGTGACAATGAGCAGTTCTTC.

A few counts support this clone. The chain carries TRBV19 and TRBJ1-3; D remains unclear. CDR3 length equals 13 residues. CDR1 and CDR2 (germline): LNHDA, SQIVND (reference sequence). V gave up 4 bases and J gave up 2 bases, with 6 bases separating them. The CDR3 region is CASSSNPGNTIYF. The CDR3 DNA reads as TGTGCCAGTAGTAGTAACCCTGGAAACACCATATATTTT.

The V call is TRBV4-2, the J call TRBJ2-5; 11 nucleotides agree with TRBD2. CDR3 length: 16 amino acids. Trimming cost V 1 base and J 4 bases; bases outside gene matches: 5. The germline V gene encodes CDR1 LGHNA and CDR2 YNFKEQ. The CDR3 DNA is TGTGCCAGCAGCCAAGTGGGGCTAGCGGGGGGAGAGACCCAGTACTTC. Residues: CASSQVGLAGGETQYF.

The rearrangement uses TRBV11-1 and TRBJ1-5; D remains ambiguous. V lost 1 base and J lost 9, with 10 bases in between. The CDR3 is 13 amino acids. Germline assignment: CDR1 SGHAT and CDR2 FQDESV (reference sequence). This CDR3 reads CASSLGLNWPQHF. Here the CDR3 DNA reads TGTGCCAGCAGCTTAGGTTTAAACTGGCCCCAGCATTTT.

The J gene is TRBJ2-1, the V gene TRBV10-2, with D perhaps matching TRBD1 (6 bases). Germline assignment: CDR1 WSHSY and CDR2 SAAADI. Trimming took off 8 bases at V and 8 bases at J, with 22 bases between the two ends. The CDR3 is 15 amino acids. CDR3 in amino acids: CASERTLSPGDEQFF. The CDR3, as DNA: TGCGCCAGCGAACGAACCTTATCACCAGGGGATGAGCAGTTCTTC.

The CDR3 loop reads CASSVGDGIYGYTF. CDR3 coding DNA: TGTGCCAGCAGCGTAGGAGACGGAATCTATGGCTACACCTTC. The chain is built from TRBV9 and TRBJ1-2; D is unresolved. This CDR3 has 14 amino acids. The V gene lost 0 bases and the J gene lost 4 bases, with 10 bases spanning the gap. Germline CDR1 reads SGDLS; CDR2 reads YYNGEE. Variable domain in full (rest from reference TRBV9 and TRBJ1-2): DSGVTQTPKHLITATGQRVTLRCSPRSGDLSVYWYQQSLDQGLQFLIQYYNGEERAKGNILERFSAQQFPDLHSELNLSSLELGDSALYFCASSVGDGIYGYTFGSGTRLTVV.

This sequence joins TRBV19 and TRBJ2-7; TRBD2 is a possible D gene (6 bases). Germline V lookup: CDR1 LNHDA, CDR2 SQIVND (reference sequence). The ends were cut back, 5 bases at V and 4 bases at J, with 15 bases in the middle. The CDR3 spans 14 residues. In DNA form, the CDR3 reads TGTGCCAGTAGTGGGACTTTACCCCTATACGAGCAGTACTTC. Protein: CASSGTLPLYEQYF.